Each of the 19 T cell receptor beta chains below was sequenced from the same sample in a study of tissue T cells after allogeneic stem cell transplantation. The data were produced by immunoSEQ multiplex PCR, yet TCRdb's version contains in-frame clones alone and is incomplete. The profile covers 5,500 to 8,000 clones, with less than 70% appearing a single time and 22% taken by the ten largest. The specimen comprised duodenum tissue, sampled at autopsy. The receptors here all came from a female donor aged 60 or older with lung cancer.

V usage is TRBV28 and J usage is TRBJ2-5, with 12 bases lining up with TRBD1. CDR1 and CDR2 from the germline V gene are MDHEN and SYDVKM. The V gene end was trimmed by 4 bases and the J gene end by 3 bases; junction bases not matched to a gene: 6. The CDR3 extends over 16 amino acids. The CDR3 is CASSSSGTGGEETQYF. The DNA of the CDR3 is TGTGCCAGCAGTTCGTCCGGGACAGGGGGCGAAGAGACCCAGTACTTC.

This clone was observed a handful of times. The chain recombines TRBV18 with TRBJ2-1, with 7 bases fitting TRBD1. Germline CDR1 reads KGHSH; CDR2 reads LQKENI. V shed 2 bases, J shed 3 bases, and the junction held 4 bases outside the gene matches. The CDR3 has 15 amino acids. As DNA, the CDR3 is TGTGCCAGCTCACCAAGACAGGGAATCTACAATGAGCAGTTCTTC. Translation: CASSPRQGIYNEQFF.

The genes are TRBV6-5 and TRBJ2-2; D is unresolved. This CDR3 is 13 amino acids long. CDR1 and CDR2 from the germline V gene are MNHEY and SVGAGI. V was cut by 2 bases and J by 7 bases, with 8 bases left in between. The CDR3 reads CASSYELGGELFF. CDR3 nucleotides: TGTGCCAGCAGTTACGAGTTAGGCGGGGAGCTGTTTTTT.

This clone occurred a few times. This chain links TRBV5-1 with TRBJ1-1; D call uncertain. The CDR3 contains 14 residues. CDR1 and CDR2 (germline): SGHRS, YFSETQ. V lost 2 bases and J lost 0, with 8 bases in between. The CDR3 nucleotides are TGCGCCAGCAGCTTCAGGACGGTGAACACTGAAGCTTTCTTT. Translated: CASSFRTVNTEAFF.

This chain connects TRBV7-9 to TRBJ2-1; D might be TRBD1 (5 bases). V lost 5 bases to trimming and J lost 6 bases, with 11 bases between them. Germline-derived CDR1 and CDR2 are SEHNR and FQNEAQ (reference sequence). CDR3 length: 13 residues. The CDR3 nucleotides read TGTGCCAGCAGCCCCAAGGACACCAATGAGCAGTTCTTC. Translating it yields CASSPKDTNEQFF.

The chain is built from TRBV6-5 and TRBJ1-1; D gene uncertain. CDR1 and CDR2 (germline): MNHEY, SVGAGI. The CDR3 spans 13 residues. Trimming shortened V by 5 bases and J by 1 base, and 8 bases separated the two germline ends. This CDR3 reads CASSLNPNTEAFF. Written as DNA, the CDR3 is TGTGCCAGCAGTCTTAACCCGAACACTGAAGCTTTCTTT.

The genes are TRBV7-8 and TRBJ1-1; no firm D call. The CDR3 is 13 amino acids. Germline loops: CDR1 SGHVS, CDR2 FQNEAQ. V was cut by 3 bases and J by 5 bases, with 10 bases left in between. CDR3 sequence: CASSFEGYTEAFF. The CDR3 DNA reads as TGTGCCAGCAGCTTTGAGGGCTATACTGAAGCTTTCTTT.

The chain couples TRBV18 to TRBJ1-3, with D uncertain. The CDR3 is made up of 15 amino acids. The ends were cut back, 0 bases at V and 7 bases at J, with 13 bases in the middle. Germline assignment: CDR1 KGHSH and CDR2 LQKENI. CDR3 DNA: TGTGCCAGCTCACCACCGACGGGAAGTAGGAACACCATATATTTT. This gives the protein CASSPPTGSRNTIYF.

The V gene is TRBV7-3, the J gene TRBJ2-7, with TRBD1 as a possible D gene (6 bases). V was clipped by 5 bases and J by 6 bases, with 14 bases between them. CDR3 size: 13 residues. CDR1 and CDR2 (germline): SGHTA, FQGTGA. CDR3: CASSPYVGGEQYF. The CDR3 coding sequence is TGTGCCAGCAGCCCGTATGTAGGGGGCGAGCAGTACTTC.

The rearrangement uses TRBV5-1 and TRBJ2-5, with D uncertain. V lost 4 bases, J lost 4 bases, and 20 bases lay in between. Germline V gene lookup returns CDR1 SGHRS and CDR2 YFSETQ. The CDR3 loop spans 16 amino acids. The CDR3 region is CASSGPDGLLTETQYF. CDR3 DNA: TGCGCCAGCAGCGGCCCGGACGGGTTACTAACAGAGACCCAGTACTTC. The full variable domain, in which reference TRBV5-1 and TRBJ2-5 provide the parts outside the CDR3, is KAGVTQTPRYLIKTRGQQVTLSCSPISGHRSVSWYQQTPGQGLQFLFEYFSETQRNKGNFPGRFSGRQFSNSRSEMNVSTLELGDSALYLCASSGPDGLLTETQYFGPGTRLLVL.

This clone was counted only a few times. This rearrangement joins TRBV25-1 to TRBJ2-1, with D possibly being TRBD1 or TRBD2 (5 bases each). The CDR3 sequence is 15 residues long. Germline assignment: CDR1 MGHDK and CDR2 SYGVNS. Trimming took 1 base from V and 6 from J, leaving 13 bases between them. In nucleotides, the CDR3 is TGTGCCAGCAGTGAATCCGGGACGGGGAGCAATGAGCAGTTCTTC. Its protein is CASSESGTGSNEQFF.

This rearrangement joins TRBV7-2 to TRBJ2-2; the D is unclear. The CDR3 runs 13 residues. Looked up from germline, CDR1 is SGHTA and CDR2 is FQGNSA. Trimming stripped 2 bases from V and 6 bases from J, with 7 bases between. Written as DNA, the CDR3 is TGTGCCAGCAGCTTATCCTTTCCCGGGGAGCTGTTTTTT. Residues: CASSLSFPGELFF.

The chain has TRBV7-8 and TRBJ1-5; tentatively, D is TRBD1 (5 bases). The V end lost 5 bases, the J end lost 2 bases, and 16 bases lay between the germline ends. CDR3 size: 16 residues. Germline-derived CDR1 and CDR2 are SGHVS and FQNEAQ. CDR3 bases: TGTGCCAGCAGCGACCGAGCCGGGGCCGGCAATCAGCCCCAGCATTTT. This translates into CASSDRAGAGNQPQHF.

CDR3 residues: CASSEPSTYGYTF. The CDR3 DNA is TGTGCCAGCAGTGAACCCTCCACCTATGGCTACACCTTC. The chain recombines TRBV2 with TRBJ1-2; D call uncertain. The germline V and J ends were trimmed by 2 bases and 4 bases, with 8 bases remaining between them. The CDR3 is 13 amino acids. Germline V gene data show CDR1 as SNHLY and CDR2 as FYNNEI.

The CDR3 DNA reads TGTGCCAGCAGCGCGGGTCCCGGGCCCTACGAGCAGTACTTC. This sequence encodes CASSAGPGPYEQYF. The chain is built from TRBV5-6 and TRBJ2-7, with a weak D call TRBD2 (5 bases). The CDR3 covers 14 residues. Trimming took 4 bases from V and 2 from J, leaving 13 bases between them. The germline gives CDR1 SGHDT, CDR2 YYEEEE.

The chain carries TRBV29-1 and TRBJ2-7; 7 bases match TRBD2. Germline V gene lookup returns CDR1 SQVTM and CDR2 ANQGSEA. The CDR3 runs to 11 residues. The CDR3 loop reads CMGGWEGEQYF. CDR3 bases: TGCATGGGCGGATGGGAGGGCGAGCAGTACTTC.

A few counts support this clone. J is TRBJ1-1 and V is TRBV5-1; D is perhaps TRBD1 (6 bases). Germline CDR1 reads SGHRS; CDR2 reads YFSETQ. The length of the CDR3 is 16 residues. V lost 4 bases and J lost 2, with 18 bases in between. CDR3 amino acids: CASSPRQVGHNTEAFF. DNA for the CDR3: TGCGCCAGCAGCCCACGACAGGTGGGGCATAACACTGAAGCTTTCTTT.

This clone was counted only a few times. The V gene is TRBV7-3, the J gene TRBJ1-1; TRBD1 agrees at 7 bases. In germline, CDR1 is SGHTA, CDR2 FQGTGA. The V segment lost 4 bases and the J segment 10 bases; nucleotides outside the gene matches: 9. The CDR3 totals 13 residues. The chain's CDR3 is CASSSQGGQRAFF. The CDR3 DNA follows: TGTGCCAGCAGCTCCCAAGGGGGCCAGAGAGCTTTCTTT.

The V and J genes are TRBV3-1 (or the pseudogene TRBV3-2) and TRBJ2-1; TRBD2 aligns across 11 bases. Trimming cost V 2 bases and J 0 bases; bases outside gene matches: 15. Germline CDR1 LGHDT, CDR2 YNNKEL (reference sequence). CDR3 length equals 21 residues. CDR3 sequence: CASSQRHRTSGSLGSYNEQFF. CDR3 DNA: TGTGCCAGCAGCCAACGTCACCGGACTAGCGGGTCCCTGGGCTCCTACAATGAGCAGTTCTTC.